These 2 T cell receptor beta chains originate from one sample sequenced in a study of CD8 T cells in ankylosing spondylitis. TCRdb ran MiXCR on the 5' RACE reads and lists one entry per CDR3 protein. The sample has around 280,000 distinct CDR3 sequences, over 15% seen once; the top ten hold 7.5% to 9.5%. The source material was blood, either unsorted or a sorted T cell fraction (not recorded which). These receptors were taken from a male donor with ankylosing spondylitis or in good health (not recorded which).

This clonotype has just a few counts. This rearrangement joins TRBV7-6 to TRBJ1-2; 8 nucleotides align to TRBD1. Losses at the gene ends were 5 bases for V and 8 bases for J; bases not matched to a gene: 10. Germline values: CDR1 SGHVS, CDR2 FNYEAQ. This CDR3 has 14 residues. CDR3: CASSPVSGGGGYTF. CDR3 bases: TGTGCCAGCAGCCCCGTGTCAGGGGGCGGCGGCTACACCTTC.

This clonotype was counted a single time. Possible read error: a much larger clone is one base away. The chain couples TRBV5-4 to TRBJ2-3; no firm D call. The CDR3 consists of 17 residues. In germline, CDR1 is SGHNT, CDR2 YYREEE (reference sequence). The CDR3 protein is CASILNPLGRRAVTQYF. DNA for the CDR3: TGTGCCAGCATCTTGAATCCCCTCGGACGGCGTGCAGTCACGCAGTATTTT.